The present T cell receptor (beta chain) was sequenced within a study of blood T cell repertoires in COVID-19. Looking at the study overall: Whether acute or convalescent, the COVID-19 samples came from the United States, Italy and Spain. In each case, the material was cDNA or gDNA derived from T cells, B-cell-depleted T cells, or PBMCs.

Germline V CDR1 and CDR2: LNHDA, SQIVND (reference sequence). V shed 5 bases and J 5 bases; nucleotides not matched to a gene: 10. CDR3 size: 16 residues. Original processing methods: Reference gene primer amplification gave estimated nucleated cell counts. Profiling relied on immunoSEQ multiplex PCR, and the TCRdb table lists in-frame clones only, not all of them. The DNA was the basis for D and trimming; V, J and clone size are from that table. The sample gives tens of thousands of clones, 65% to 90% of which show up once; about 3.8% is in the top ten. Specimen: peripheral blood. This chain connects TRBV19 to TRBJ2-2; 8 positions match TRBD1. This clonotype was sampled from a man aged 60 to 75 with acute or convalescent COVID-19. The CDR3 region has the DNA TGTGCCAGTAGTCTCTTACCAGGGGGCGCGACCGGGGAGCTGTTTTTT. It codes for CASSLLPGGATGELFF.